Presented here are 14 T cell receptor beta chains from one specimen sequenced in a study of T cells after yellow fever vaccination. TCRdb reprocessed the 5' RACE reads via MiXCR and lists one record per CDR3 protein. The repertoire consists of about 550,000 distinct CDR3 sequences, with roughly 21% occurring once and the leading ten covering roughly an eighth. The sequencing here drew on PBMCs, taken 15 days after the yellow fever booster vaccination. Source of these receptors: a man aged 30-40 years who received the YFV17D yellow fever vaccine.

The genes are TRBV20-1 and TRBJ2-2, with a weak D call TRBD2 (7 bases). V gave up 6 bases and J gave up 0 bases, with 14 bases separating them. The CDR3 runs to 15 residues. CDR1 and CDR2 (germline): DFQATT, SNEGSKA (reference sequence). CDR3 protein: CSAERGGSNTGELFF. The CDR3 nucleotides read TGCAGTGCCGAGAGGGGGGGTTCGAACACCGGGGAGCTGTTTTTT.

This clonotype was observed a handful of times. The chain couples TRBV28 to TRBJ2-5; 7 bases line up with TRBD1. The CDR3 is made up of 13 amino acids. J lost 5 bases, V lost 6 bases, and 6 bases had no gene match. Germline CDR1 MDHEN, CDR2 SYDVKM. CDR3 coding DNA: TGTGCCAGCAGCCTGGGACAGCCGGAGACCCAGTACTTC. It is translated as CASSLGQPETQYF. The variable domain in full, with the rest retrieved from reference TRBV28 and TRBJ2-5, is DVKVTQSSRYLVKRTGEKVFLECVQDMDHENMFWYRQDPGLGLRLIYFSYDVKMKEKGDIPEGYSVSREKKERFSLILESASTNQTSMYLCASSLGQPETQYFGPGTRLLVL.

This chain connects TRBV5-1 to TRBJ2-1; a possible D gene is TRBD1 (6 bases). The CDR3 runs 15 residues. With 2 bases removed from V and 4 bases from J, the gap between germline ends came to 13 bases. CDR1 is SGHRS, CDR2 YFSETQ, per germline. The CDR3 DNA reads TGCGCCAGCAGCTTCACTGGAGGACAGTACAATGAGCAGTTCTTC. Its translation: CASSFTGGQYNEQFF.

The V gene is TRBV7-9, the J gene TRBJ1-4; the D gene is possibly TRBD1 (6 bases). Trimming shortened V by 5 bases and J by 11 bases, and 15 bases separated the two germline ends. The CDR3 covers 13 residues. Germline values: CDR1 SEHNR, CDR2 FQNEAQ (reference sequence). CDR3 sequence (DNA): TGTGCCAGCAGCACCGCCTGGACAGACAAACTGTTTTTT. Translating gives CASSTAWTDKLFF.

The chain employs TRBV12-3 or TRBV12-4 and TRBJ2-7; D may be TRBD2 (6 bases). The CDR3 consists of 14 residues. V was shortened by 3 bases and J by 6 bases, with 15 bases between the two germline ends. In DNA form, the CDR3 reads TGTGCCAGCAGTTTGGAAGGGGACTTGGGCGAGCAGTACTTC. Its translation: CASSLEGDLGEQYF.

A few counts support this clonotype. The chain recombines TRBV6-5 with TRBJ1-4; D remains ambiguous. The length of the CDR3 is 15 residues. V was pared by 0 bases and J by 8 bases, with 13 bases between. The germline V gene encodes CDR1 MNHEY and CDR2 SVGAGI. This CDR3 reads CASSYSGSAAEKLFF. The CDR3 DNA follows: TGTGCCAGCAGTTACTCGGGGTCGGCAGCAGAAAAACTGTTTTTT.

This rearrangement joins TRBV7-2 to TRBJ1-2; D gene ambiguous. The CDR3 covers 13 residues. Germline V gene lookup returns CDR1 SGHTA and CDR2 FQGNSA. With 1 base removed from V and 8 bases from J, the gap between germline ends came to 11 bases. Here the CDR3 reads CASSLGSVSGYTF. CDR3 in DNA: TGTGCCAGCAGCTTAGGTTCTGTCTCAGGCTACACCTTC.

This clonotype was seen only a few times. V gene TRBV20-1 combines with J gene TRBJ2-6; D perhaps matches TRBD1 (6 bases). V was trimmed by 2 bases and J by 0 bases, leaving 20 bases between them. In germline, CDR1 is DFQATT, CDR2 SNEGSKA (reference sequence). The CDR3 loop spans 19 amino acids. This CDR3 is CSARNQGYPASSGANVLTF. Here the CDR3 DNA reads TGCAGTGCTAGAAATCAGGGGTACCCCGCAAGCTCTGGGGCCAACGTCCTGACTTTC.

The chain uses TRBV30 and TRBJ2-7; 7 nucleotides line up with TRBD1. This CDR3 contains 14 residues. With 0 bases clipped from V and 3 bases from J, the junction kept 5 bases outside the gene matches. The germline V gene has CDR1 GTSNPN and CDR2 SVGIG (reference sequence). In DNA form, the CDR3 reads TGTGCCTGGAGTGTGGGCCAGGGGGTCTACGAGCAGTACTTC. Its protein is CAWSVGQGVYEQYF.

This clonotype was observed once. The chain combines TRBV28 with TRBJ2-7, with D perhaps TRBD1 or TRBD2 (5 bases each). Per the germline V gene, CDR1 is MDHEN and CDR2 is SYDVKM. The CDR3 consists of 16 residues. V was pared by 7 bases and J by 4 bases, with 23 bases between. Here the CDR3 reads CASNEGTGTPRYEQYF. The CDR3 coding sequence is TGTGCCAGCAATGAGGGGACCGGGACCCCCAGGTACGAGCAGTACTTC.

This chain uses TRBV20-1 with TRBJ2-2; D ambiguous. The ends were cut back, 3 bases at V and 0 bases at J, with 8 bases in the middle. Germline-derived CDR1 and CDR2 are DFQATT and SNEGSKA (reference sequence). The CDR3 covers 14 residues. This CDR3 reads CSASFPSNTGELFF. The CDR3 DNA is TGCAGTGCTAGTTTTCCCTCGAACACCGGGGAGCTGTTTTTT.

This clonotype was detected ten times or more. The chain uses TRBV6-5 and TRBJ2-7, with 9 bases aligning to TRBD2. The CDR3 totals 14 residues. The germline gives CDR1 MNHEY, CDR2 SVGAGI. J gave up 0 bases and V 3 bases, and 0 bases lay outside the gene matches. The CDR3 reads CASSYSGSSYEQYF. The CDR3 region has the DNA TGTGCCAGCAGTTATAGCGGGAGCTCCTACGAGCAGTACTTC.

This clonotype was seen a few times. The chain combines TRBV5-1 with TRBJ1-1; no definite D call. In germline, CDR1 is SGHRS, CDR2 YFSETQ. This CDR3 has 14 residues. Trimming took off 4 bases at V and 1 base at J, with 11 bases between the two ends. Written as DNA, the CDR3 is TGCGCCAGCAGCCGTTCGGAAGGGAACACTGAAGCTTTCTTT. It translates to CASSRSEGNTEAFF. Variable domain in full (rest from reference TRBV5-1 and TRBJ1-1): KAGVTQTPRYLIKTRGQQVTLSCSPISGHRSVSWYQQTPGQGLQFLFEYFSETQRNKGNFPGRFSGRQFSNSRSEMNVSTLELGDSALYLCASSRSEGNTEAFFGQGTRLTVV.

The CDR3 DNA follows: TGTGCCAGCAGTTTTTTTTCAGGGGAGAATCAGCCCCAGCATTTT. The encoded protein is CASSFFSGENQPQHF. J is TRBJ1-5 and V is TRBV12-3 or TRBV12-4, with D possibly being TRBD1 (6 bases). The CDR3 is 15 residues long. Trimming removed 3 bases from V and 4 bases from J, with 13 bases in between.